This T cell receptor beta chain appears in the sequencing data of a study of T-cell memory formation after mild COVID-19 (dated by TCRdb to 2020 to 2022). Broadly, across the study: TCR sequence clusters from the two donors were found to be largely donor specific. Two young, previously healthy adult volunteers, one female and one male, were included in the cohort. In a couple of donors, T-cell clones that expanded and contracted after mild COVID-19 were followed by sequencing TCRalpha and TCRbeta repertoires longitudinally.

The paper as a whole reports these results and caveats: The study covered only a couple of mild cases, and larger cohorts including severe cases with pre-infection samples were considered necessary. Whether the second-wave clones peaking on day 37 were SARS-CoV-2 specific was not confirmed. Clones contracting from day 15 to 85 had balanced CD4/CD8 phenotypes, while a second wave expanding from day 15 to 37 was biased towards CD4+. Contracting CD4+ clones appeared mostly in the CM and EM memory subsets, whereas CD8+ clones were enriched in EMRA. Some responding clones were detected in pre-infection memory, which suggested that pre-existing cross-reactive memory T cells had joined the SARS-CoV-2 response.

Looking up the germline V gene yields CDR1 SGHVS and CDR2 FNYEAQ. The CDR3 runs 16 amino acids, cysteine and phenylalanine included. Only the CDR3 part of the read is kept: 48 bases, read in frame from the first base. Relative to germline, V is 0 bases shorter and J is 2 bases shorter, with 13 bases between their ends. This clonotype was seen only a few times. Its antigen remains undetermined. No base quality information exists; no much larger clone differs at one position. Ficoll-Paque density gradient centrifugation was the method used to isolate PBMCs. Instrument on record: Illumina NovaSeq 6000. TCRalpha and TCRbeta cDNA libraries were constructed by 5'RACE with constant-segment primers, with sample barcodes and unique molecular identifiers being introduced. RNA was extracted from every sample with Trizol reagent. Libraries were amplified in two PCR steps, with a second sample barcode and Illumina TruSeq adapters added in the second step. Sequencing of libraries was performed on an Illumina NovaSeq with 2 x 150 bp paired-end reads. On the study's bioinformatics: The reads were demultiplexed and collapsed into UMI-guided consensus sequences using migec v1.2.7. Using mixcr v2.1.11, UMI consensuses were aligned to TRA and TRB V and J templates and then assembled into clonotypes. A clonotype was counted as expanded or contracted only if both edgeR and NoisET called the change significant, with noise models trained on biological replicates. For edgeR calls, the cutoffs were a false discovery rate-adjusted p below 0.01 and a log2 fold-change threshold of 1. PCA with hierarchical clustering of max-normalized trajectories of the 1000 most abundant clonotypes was used as exploratory dynamics analysis. The CD4 or CD8 phenotype of responding clones was assigned using the separately sequenced CD4+ and CD8+ repertoires. TCRdb handled the public reads itself, with Q25 trimming in fastp and clone calling in MiXCR, and kept productive beta chains. Identical CDR3 proteins give one entry, which carries the most common genes and DNA. The V and J calls here are based on TCRdb, not the publication. Within this sample are around 250,000 distinct CDR3 sequences, with 15% to 17% of them counted one time only. The ten largest clones represent less than 2.5% of the sample.

The source material was PBMCs or a T cell subset sorted from them (not recorded which). The chain links TRBV7-6 with TRBJ1-1; the D segment could be TRBD1, given 5 matching bases. The TCR comes from an adult woman who had mild COVID-19 (a few samples of this study predate the infection). The sample titles of this study are shuffled in the database, so cell type and time point are left out; the donor was told from shared clones. CDR3 loop: CASSLAARGLNTEAFF. The bases are TGTGCCAGCAGCTTAGCCGCACGGGGCCTAAACACTGAAGCTTTCTTT.